The clone carrying this T cell receptor beta chain has only one observation. Its antigen is currently unknown. This record belongs to a study of cytomegalovirus exposure and HLA in healthy donors. The CDR3 loop spans 12 amino acids. Trimming stripped 1 base from V and 8 bases from J, with 5 bases between. From germline, CDR1 is MGHRA and CDR2 YSYEKL. Sequencing was performed with immunoSEQ multiplex PCR; in TCRdb, only in-frame clones are kept and a portion is missing. The table lists over 250,000 clones, 70% to 90% of them singletons, with about 1% in the top ten. Whole-study results and caveats: Cytomegalovirus-associated TCR beta chains were listed, numbering some 170. Three of the chains that were CMV-associated were confirmed in vitro to be specific for CMV antigens. In the 120 or so validation repertoires, more than 85% of cluster scores exceeded 0, per a later analysis.

The clonotype originates from a woman between 18 and 29 years old in good health and CMV-seronegative. Input material: PBMCs. This sequence joins TRBV4-1 and TRBJ1-4; D is unresolved. The CDR3 spells CASSQVYEKLFF. The CDR3 DNA is TGCGCCAGCAGCCAAGTCTACGAAAAACTGTTTTTT.